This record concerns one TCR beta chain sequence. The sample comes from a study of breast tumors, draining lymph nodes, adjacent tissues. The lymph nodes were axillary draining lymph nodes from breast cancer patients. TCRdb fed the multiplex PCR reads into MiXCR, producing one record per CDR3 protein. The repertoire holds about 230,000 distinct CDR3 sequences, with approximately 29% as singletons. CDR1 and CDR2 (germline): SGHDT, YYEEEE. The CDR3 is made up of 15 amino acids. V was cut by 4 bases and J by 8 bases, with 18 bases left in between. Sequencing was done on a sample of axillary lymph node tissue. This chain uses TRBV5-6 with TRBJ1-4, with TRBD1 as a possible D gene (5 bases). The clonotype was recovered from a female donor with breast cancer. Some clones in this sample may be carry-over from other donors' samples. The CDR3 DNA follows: TGTGCCAGCAGCGCTGGCCAGGGTAGAGTGGAAAAACTGTTTTTT. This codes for CASSAGQGRVEKLFF.